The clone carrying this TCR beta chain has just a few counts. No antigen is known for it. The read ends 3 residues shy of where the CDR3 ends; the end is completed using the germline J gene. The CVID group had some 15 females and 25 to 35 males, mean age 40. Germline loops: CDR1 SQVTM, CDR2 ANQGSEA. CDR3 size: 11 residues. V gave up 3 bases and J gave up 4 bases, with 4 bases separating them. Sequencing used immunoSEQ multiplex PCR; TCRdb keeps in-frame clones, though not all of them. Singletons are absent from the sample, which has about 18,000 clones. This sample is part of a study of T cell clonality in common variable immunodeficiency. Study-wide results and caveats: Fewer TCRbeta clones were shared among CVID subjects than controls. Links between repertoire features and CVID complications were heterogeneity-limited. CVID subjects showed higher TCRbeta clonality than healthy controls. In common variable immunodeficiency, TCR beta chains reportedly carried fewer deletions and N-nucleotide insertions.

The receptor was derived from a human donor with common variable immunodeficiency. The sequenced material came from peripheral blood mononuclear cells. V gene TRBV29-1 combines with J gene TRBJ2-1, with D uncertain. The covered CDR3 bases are TGCAGCGTTGACAAATACAATGAG. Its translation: CSVDKYNE. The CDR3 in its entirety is CSVDKYNEQFF.